This paragraph covers one T cell receptor (beta chain) sequence. Its antigen specificity is not known. No much larger clone is present one base from it, and per-base qualities are unavailable. From its cysteine to its phenylalanine, the CDR3 spans 19 amino acids. The sequence is cut down to CDR3 DNA, 57 bases in frame from base 1. V is trimmed back by 5 bases and J by 6 bases, and the junction contains 18 bases that no gene match accounts for. CDR1 SGHAT and CDR2 FQNNGV are derived from the germline V gene. The cohort was made up of approximately 670 healthy bone marrow donors. At the time of sampling, every cohort member was nominally healthy, though immune exposures that went unrecorded were likely present. The donor tested CMV seronegative, placing the donor among the 350 or so seronegative members of the cohort. A peripheral blood sample was provided by each donor, and peripheral blood mononuclear cells were used for TCR beta sequencing. Genomic DNA extraction from the blood cell samples was performed with the Qiagen DNeasy Blood Extraction Kit.

This sample was included in a study of cytomegalovirus exposure and HLA in healthy donors (TCRdb year 2017). Background for the entire study: An earlier analysis of several hundred of the donors reported approximately 280 Gb of sequence data and 95 million to 120 million unique TCR beta sequences obtained from approximately 180 million T cells. An early release that covered 640 HLA-typed donors contained approximately 300 gigabases of sequencing data and about 84 million unique TCR sequences. Among the approximately 400 genotyped donors, around 81% belonged to the genetic ancestry cluster associated with self-reported Caucasian donors. The study was designed to test whether signatures of past pathogen exposure could be identified by cataloging public T cell receptors. The study used immunosequencing to profile the T cell repertoires of 666 subjects and linked those repertoires to cytomegalovirus serostatus. In addition to the first cohort of 650 to 750 subjects, a separate validation cohort of about 120 different subjects was used. The study combined high-throughput TCR immunosequencing, statistical association of individual TCRs with disease status, and machine learning to predict cytomegalovirus infection status. To study patterns of TCR occurrence, a later analysis re-analyzed previously published TCR beta repertoires from hundreds of donors and added high-resolution HLA genotyping. In the later analysis, no new phenotypic data were used to find candidate immune exposures; instead, reliance was placed on TCR beta sequences and their occurrence across donors. In an earlier analysis of 500 to 650 of the donors, high-throughput TCR beta sequencing was used to judge whether each TCR beta V gene segment behaved as functional or pseudogenic. Donor age, sex, ethnicity and CMV serostatus were collected together with the repertoire data. A later genetic analysis used genome-wide SNP genotypes for about three fifths of the 666 donors, treating that subset as a discovery cohort. Every discovery cohort repertoire had been produced on one sequencing platform. Both class I and class II loci were covered by HLA typing, at four-digit resolution. The number of typed donors differed by locus: about 620-640 for A, B, C, DRB1 and DQB1; some 540 for DQA1; about 600 for DPA1; and about 450 for DPB1. Several DR-DQ haplotypes were handled as single units for association and clustering because linkage in the cohort was strong. Among about 390 genotyped donors of the cohort, an average of about 240,000 unique TCR beta nucleotide sequences were sequenced per donor, roughly 20% of them non-productive. Broader findings and caveats from the paper: In a later analysis, TCR association rates were found to vary across HLA loci, with the most associated TCRs seen for DRB1 alleles and the fewest for HLA-C alleles. Most TCR sequences were seen in very few donors, while some public TCRs were found in many individuals. Immune exposure information for the cohort was limited to CMV serostatus. The cohort was sequenced for TCR beta chains only, and without alpha or paired-chain data the features that could be detected were limited. In a later genetic analysis, fewer N-insertions in productive TCRs were reported among donors in an Asian-associated ancestry cluster than the approximately 710-donor mean. Broadly in line with IMGT annotations, most TCR beta V segments showed up in productive rearrangements about 87% or about 30% of the time in an earlier analysis of approximately 600 of the donors. According to a later analysis, parvovirus B19, influenza, CMV and Epstein-Barr virus appeared linked to several top co-occurrence clusters. A further reported finding was that TCR beta sequences accurately predicted the HLA-A and HLA-B alleles for most subjects in the first cohort. In vitro tests confirmed that a few of the cytomegalovirus-associated TCR beta chains recognize cytomegalovirus antigens. Presence/absence analyses assumed roughly uniform sequencing depth across donors, an assumption that may not hold. The earlier analysis of some 540 of the donors excluded roughly 17 rarely observed V segments, including chromosome 9 orphons, because counts were too low. The study gave a list of around 170 TCR beta chains associated with cytomegalovirus. Linkage disequilibrium might explain the correlated functional status among segregating V segments, but an unknown experimental factor could not be excluded. In a later analysis, HLA-associated TCR beta chains showed more clonal expansion and lower generation probabilities than non-associated chains that were equally common. In a later analysis, most CMV-associated TCR beta chains were found to appear HLA-restricted, with HLA associations seemingly driven largely by CMV exposure. Assigning TCR associations to individual alleles was difficult when HLA alleles, especially DR and DQ, strongly co-occurred. The 87-base-pair reads could not distinguish some IMGT-functional V segments, including TRBV6-2 and TRBV6-3, so those segments were excluded. A cluster of highly shared sequence variants was judged likely to represent a technical artifact of the sequencing pipeline. V-gene and J-gene trimming of TCR beta chains was associated with a missense DCLRE1C variant in a later genetic analysis, and the association was replicated in an independent cohort. In both the original and validation cohorts, the classifier was reported to diagnose cytomegalovirus status with high specificity and sensitivity. Because some donors lacked HLA typing at each locus, the association tests relied only on the typed subset. A later analysis associated around 16,000 TCR beta sequences with specific HLA alleles at a false discovery rate of 0.05. According to the authors, the approach could potentially be generalized to other disease states and immunological phenotypes.

Library preparation employed the immunoSEQ multiplex PCR assay. For the multiplex PCR, a mixture combining 60 forward primers for TCR Vbeta segments and 13 reverse primers for TCR Jbeta segments was used. Amplification of the CDR3 region of rearranged TCR beta genes was performed with a multiplex PCR assay on genomic DNA. The Illumina HiSeq System was used to sequence the amplified TCR beta libraries as 87-base-pair reads. For the original study's pipeline: A later analysis tallied 80 million to 95 million unique TCR beta chains across the 610 or so repertoires, and approximately 12 million of those chains were shared by two or more donors. Raw reads were error-corrected and collapsed into unique sequences by a nearest-neighbor algorithm in which closely related sequences were merged to remove PCR and sequencing errors. CDR3 sequences were aligned to IMGT reference sequences to assign V, D and J gene segments. For a sequence to be retained, a match of at least six nucleotides was required to both a V gene segment and a J gene segment. Rearrangements were called productive when the CDR3 lacked stop codons and stayed in frame with V and J; all others were non-productive. CDR3 was defined by IMGT convention, running from the second conserved V-encoded cysteine to the conserved J-encoded phenylalanine. Sequences without an unambiguous match to a single V gene segment were excluded from the earlier analysis of 500 to 700 of the donors. In an earlier analysis of about 590 of the donors, a V segment was called functional when productive rearrangements were above 56.7%, and segregating when the standard deviation between donors exceeded 5%. A statistical classification framework was built to diagnose cytomegalovirus status from the catalog of TCR beta chain sequences. In a later analysis, V and J genes were assigned by comparing TCR nucleotide sequences against IMGT/GENE-DB human TR gene sequences. Using the TCRdist pipeline, a later analysis assigned CDR3 sequences along with most-parsimonious VDJ recombination scenarios. In a later analysis, each TCR beta chain was defined by its CDR3 amino acid sequence together with its V-gene family, and reads lacking a unique V-gene family were excluded. As a way to deal with suspected cross-contamination and a sequencing artifact, a later analysis dropped 450 to 600 nucleotide sequences that were highly shared and had low generation probability. For each public chain, a later analysis derived a clonal expansion index from normalized ranks of inferred template counts within each repertoire. Generation probabilities in a later analysis came from a VDJ recombination model fitted to out-of-frame rearrangements, and those results were checked against IGoR. In a later analysis, TCR-TCR, TCR-HLA and TCR-CMV co-occurrence was scored with hypergeometric tests, and a repertoire-size bias correction was applied to TCR pairs. To estimate false discovery rates, a later analysis permuted the HLA or CMV assignments 20 times. In a later analysis, co-occurring TCRs were grouped with DBSCAN, and TCRdist sequence similarity was added when clustering was performed within HLA-allele-positive subsets. Repertoires with fewer than 30,000 or more than 120,000 public chains were left out of co-occurrence clustering, as were a handful of repertoires with anomalous nucleotide sharing. TCRdb limited this immuneACCESS table to in-frame rearrangements with V and J called. A share of clones is missing; checked studies link under half to unresolved V genes, and the rest is unexplained. D and trimming were read from the DNA, whereas the V and J calls and clone size are those reported in that table. The sample table records more than 150,000 clones; roughly 84% of these occur just once. The ten largest clonotypes hold around 1.6% of the sample.

The receptor was isolated from a woman aged 18 to 35 in good health and CMV-seronegative. Sequenced material: PBMCs. Recombination connected TRBV11-2 to TRBJ2-7, with 14 central nucleotides matching TRBD2. The encoded CDR3 is CASSAGTSGGRLRDREQYF. The nucleotide sequence is TGTGCCAGCAGCGCCGGGACTAGCGGGGGCCGGCTACGAGACCGCGAGCAGTACTTC.